This T cell receptor (beta chain) emerged from a study of shared clonotypes between healthy human individuals. The germline V gene has CDR1 SSHAT and CDR2 FNYEAQ (reference sequence). The CDR3 covers 14 residues. A remark on this clone: Its matching antigen is unknown. The junction departs from the called germline gene at one end, perhaps through a read error.

Study results and caveats: A handful of donors shared approximately 5% of their naive CD4 clonotypes. Sampling included only blood; tissue repertoires likely differ.

In the source study's methods: Filtering differed for immunoSEQ, which gave only junction sequences without quality scores. Sequenced by immunoSEQ multiplex PCR; TCRdb stores in-frame clones only, minus some. V and J calls and clone size follow that table, whereas D and trimming were derived from the DNA. In the table there are some 2 million clones, 85% to 95% of which are singletons. The sequencing sample was made of naive CD4+ T cells sorted from blood. Subset noted: CD45RA+ positively selected. This sequence was found in a man between 18 and 29 years old in good health. The chain uses TRBV7-7 and TRBJ2-5; 7 positions agree with TRBD2. DNA of the CDR3: TGTGCTAGCAGCTTAGATGGGGGGGAAGAGACCCAGTACTTC. It specifies CASSLDGGEETQYF.